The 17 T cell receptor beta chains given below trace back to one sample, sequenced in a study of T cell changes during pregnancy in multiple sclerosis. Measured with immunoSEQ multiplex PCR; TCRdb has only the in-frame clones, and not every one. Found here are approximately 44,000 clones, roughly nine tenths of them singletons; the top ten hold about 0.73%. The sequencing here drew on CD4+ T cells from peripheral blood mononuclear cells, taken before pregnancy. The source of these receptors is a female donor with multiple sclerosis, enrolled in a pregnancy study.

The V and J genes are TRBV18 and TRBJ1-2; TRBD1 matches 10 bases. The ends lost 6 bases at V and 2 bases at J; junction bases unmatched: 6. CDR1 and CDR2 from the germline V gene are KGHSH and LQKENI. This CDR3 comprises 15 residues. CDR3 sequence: CASSPRTGGNYGYTF. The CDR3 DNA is TGTGCCAGCTCGCCCCGGACAGGGGGAAACTATGGCTACACCTTC.

The CDR3, as DNA: TGTGCCAGCGGCCTCGACACTGAAGCTTTCTTT. Translating it yields CASGLDTEAFF. The chain uses TRBV6-5 and TRBJ1-1; D gene uncertain. The germline CDR1 and CDR2 sequences are MNHEY and SVGAGI. The CDR3 is made up of 11 amino acids. Trimming stripped 8 bases from V and 3 bases from J, with 7 bases between.

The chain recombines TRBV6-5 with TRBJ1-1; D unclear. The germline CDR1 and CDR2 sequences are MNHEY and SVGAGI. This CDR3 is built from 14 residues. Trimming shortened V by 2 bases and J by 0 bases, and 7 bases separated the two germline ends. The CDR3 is CASSYRGMNTEAFF. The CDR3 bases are TGTGCCAGCAGTTACCGCGGCATGAACACTGAAGCTTTCTTT.

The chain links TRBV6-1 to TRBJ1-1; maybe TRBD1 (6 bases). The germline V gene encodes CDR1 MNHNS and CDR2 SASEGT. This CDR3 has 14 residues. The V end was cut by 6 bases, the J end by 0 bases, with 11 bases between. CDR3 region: CASSPRGMNTEAFF. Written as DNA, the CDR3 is TGTGCCAGCAGCCCCAGGGGCATGAACACTGAAGCTTTCTTT.

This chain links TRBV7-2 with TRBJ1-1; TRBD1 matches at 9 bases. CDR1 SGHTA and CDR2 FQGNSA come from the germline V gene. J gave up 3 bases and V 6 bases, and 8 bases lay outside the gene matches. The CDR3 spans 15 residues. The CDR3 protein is CASSTGTGYDTEAFF. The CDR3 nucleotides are TGTGCCAGCAGTACCGGGACAGGGTATGACACTGAAGCTTTCTTT.

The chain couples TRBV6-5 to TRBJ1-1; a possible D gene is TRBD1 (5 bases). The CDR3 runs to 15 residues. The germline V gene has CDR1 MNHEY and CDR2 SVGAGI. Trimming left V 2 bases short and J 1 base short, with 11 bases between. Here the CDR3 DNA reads TGTGCCAGCAGTTACGGGGCCAGAAGGAACACTGAAGCTTTCTTT. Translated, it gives CASSYGARRNTEAFF.

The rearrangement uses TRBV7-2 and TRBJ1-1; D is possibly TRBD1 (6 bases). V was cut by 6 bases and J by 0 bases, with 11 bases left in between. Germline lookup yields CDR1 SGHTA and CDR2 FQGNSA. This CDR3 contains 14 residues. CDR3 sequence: CASSQTGMNTEAFF. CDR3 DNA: TGTGCCAGCAGTCAGACAGGTATGAACACTGAAGCTTTCTTT.

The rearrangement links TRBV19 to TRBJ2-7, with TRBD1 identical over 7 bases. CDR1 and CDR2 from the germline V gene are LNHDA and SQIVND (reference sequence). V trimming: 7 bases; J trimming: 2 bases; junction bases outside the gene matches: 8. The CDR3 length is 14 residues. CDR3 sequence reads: CASNPTGSPYEQYF. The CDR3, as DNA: TGTGCCAGTAACCCGACAGGGTCTCCCTACGAGCAGTACTTC.

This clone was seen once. The CDR3 nucleotides read TGTGCCAGCAGCCGACTAGCCAGGGAGACCCAGTACTTC. Its translation is CASSRLARETQYF. The V and J genes are TRBV28 and TRBJ2-5; 7 nucleotides agree with TRBD2. The trim removed 6 bases at V and 5 bases at J, leaving 6 bases unmatched. The CDR3 consists of 13 residues. Germline V lookup: CDR1 MDHEN, CDR2 SYDVKM.

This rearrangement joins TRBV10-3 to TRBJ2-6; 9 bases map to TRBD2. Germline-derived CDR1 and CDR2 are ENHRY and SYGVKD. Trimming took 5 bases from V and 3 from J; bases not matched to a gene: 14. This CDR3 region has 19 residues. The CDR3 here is CAISRTHGGGANGANVLTF. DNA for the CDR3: TGTGCCATCAGTAGGACCCATGGCGGGGGGGCGAATGGGGCCAACGTCCTGACTTTC.

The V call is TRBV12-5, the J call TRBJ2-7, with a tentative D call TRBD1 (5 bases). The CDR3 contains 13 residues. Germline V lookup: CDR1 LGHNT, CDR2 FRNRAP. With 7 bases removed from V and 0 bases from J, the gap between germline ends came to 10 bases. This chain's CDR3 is CASAQQASYEQYF. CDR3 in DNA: TGTGCTAGTGCCCAACAGGCCTCCTACGAGCAGTACTTC.

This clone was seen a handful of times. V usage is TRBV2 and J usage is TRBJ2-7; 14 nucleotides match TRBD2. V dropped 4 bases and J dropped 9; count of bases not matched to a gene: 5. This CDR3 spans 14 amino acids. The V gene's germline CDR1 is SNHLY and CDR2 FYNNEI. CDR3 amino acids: CASSATSGGAGQYF. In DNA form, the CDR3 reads TGTGCCAGCAGTGCGACTAGCGGGGGGGCGGGGCAGTACTTC.

The CDR3 DNA follows: TGCAGCGTCTCCGGACTAGCGGGGGGGTTGGAGACCCAGTACTTC. Protein: CSVSGLAGGLETQYF. The genes are TRBV29-1 and TRBJ2-5; TRBD2 matches 15 bases. J was trimmed by 5 bases and V by 6 bases; bases with no gene match: 7. The germline V gene encodes CDR1 SQVTM and CDR2 ANQGSEA. This CDR3 region has 15 residues.

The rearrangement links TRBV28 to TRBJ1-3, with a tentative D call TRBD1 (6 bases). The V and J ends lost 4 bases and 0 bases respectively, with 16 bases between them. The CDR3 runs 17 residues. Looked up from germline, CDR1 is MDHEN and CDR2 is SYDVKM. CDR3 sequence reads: CASSSIQGHLSGNTIYF. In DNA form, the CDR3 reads TGTGCCAGCAGTTCAATTCAGGGACATCTCTCTGGAAACACCATATATTTT.

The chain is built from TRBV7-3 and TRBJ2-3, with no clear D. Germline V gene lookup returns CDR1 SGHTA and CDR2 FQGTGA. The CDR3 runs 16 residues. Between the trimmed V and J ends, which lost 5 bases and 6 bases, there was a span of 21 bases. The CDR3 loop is CASSKTGRGSWDTQYF. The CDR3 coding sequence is TGTGCCAGCAGCAAAACGGGTCGTGGATCGTGGGATACGCAGTATTTT.

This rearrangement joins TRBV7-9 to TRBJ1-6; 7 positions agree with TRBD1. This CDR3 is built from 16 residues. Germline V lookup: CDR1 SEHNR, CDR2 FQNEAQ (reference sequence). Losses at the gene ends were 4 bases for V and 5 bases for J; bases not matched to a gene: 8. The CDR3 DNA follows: TGTGCCAGCAGCTCGGCGGGCAGGGGGGATAATTCACCCCTCCACTTT. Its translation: CASSSAGRGDNSPLHF.

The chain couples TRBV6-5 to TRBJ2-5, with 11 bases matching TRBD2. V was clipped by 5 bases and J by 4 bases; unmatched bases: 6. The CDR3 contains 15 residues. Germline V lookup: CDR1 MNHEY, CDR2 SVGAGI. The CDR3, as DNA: TGTGCCAGCAGTATTAGCGGGGGGGCCACAGAGACCCAGTACTTC. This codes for CASSISGGATETQYF.